This T cell receptor (beta chain) was documented in a study of blood T cell repertoires in COVID-19. In the original analysis: Nucleated cell number was recorded as an estimate derived from reference gene primer amplification. Only in-frame clones appear in the TCRdb table, and some are missing; sequencing was by immunoSEQ multiplex PCR. From that table come the V and J calls and clone size; the DNA was used to work out D and trimming. Among about 170,000 clones, around 87% were seen once, and the ten largest hold 0.55% to 0.6%. Followed longitudinally, the Seattle patients had been enrolled during active infection. After removal of 0 bases from V and 6 bases from J, the junction contained 8 bases not matched to a gene. Per the germline V gene, CDR1 is SGHDT and CDR2 is YYEEEE. The CDR3 loop spans 15 amino acids.

Sequencing was carried out using peripheral blood. The source is a man in his sixties with COVID-19, enrolled during active disease. The gene calls are TRBV5-6 and TRBJ1-2; the match to TRBD1 covers 7 bases. Here the CDR3 reads CASSLEQGRYNGYTF. CDR3 coding DNA: TGTGCCAGCAGCTTGGAACAGGGGAGGTATAATGGCTACACCTTC.